The 4 T cell receptor beta chains below come from one sample, sequenced in a study of blood T cell repertoires in COVID-19. Sequenced by immunoSEQ multiplex PCR; TCRdb stores in-frame clones only, minus some. Of tens of thousands of clones in the sample, roughly 84% were seen once. Sequenced: peripheral blood. The source is a man older than 75 with acute or convalescent COVID-19.

The chain has TRBV30 and TRBJ2-2, with 8 bases matching TRBD1. The trim removed 5 bases at V and 5 bases at J, leaving 4 bases unmatched. There are 13 residues in the CDR3. Germline V lookup: CDR1 GTSNPN, CDR2 SVGIG (reference sequence). The CDR3 spells CAWGGQGTGELFF. The CDR3, as DNA: TGTGCCTGGGGTGGACAGGGTACCGGGGAGCTGTTTTTT.

The chain joins TRBV30 to TRBJ2-3, with 14 positions matching TRBD2. Per germline, CDR1 GTSNPN and CDR2 SVGIG (reference sequence). Trimming removed 0 bases from V and 6 bases from J; junction bases left unmatched: 11. The CDR3 extends over 18 amino acids. Written as DNA, the CDR3 is TGTGCCTGGAGTGTAACGACTAGCGGGGGGGTCCTCTTGGATACGCAGTATTTT. It yields the protein CAWSVTTSGGVLLDTQYF.

This rearrangement joins TRBV7-9 to TRBJ1-1; D might be TRBD1 (6 bases). Germline V gene data show CDR1 as SEHNR and CDR2 as FQNEAQ (reference sequence). This CDR3 has 15 amino acids. The V gene lost 3 bases and the J gene lost 1 base, with 12 bases spanning the gap. The CDR3 coding sequence is TGTGCCAGCAGCTTCGACAGGCTCAGGAACACTGAAGCTTTCTTT. As protein: CASSFDRLRNTEAFF.

This sequence joins TRBV7-9 and TRBJ1-6, with a possible D match to TRBD1 (6 bases). CDR3 length equals 15 residues. CDR1 and CDR2 (germline): SEHNR, FQNEAQ (reference sequence). Trimming took off 2 bases at V and 7 bases at J, with 12 bases between the two ends. In DNA, the CDR3 is TGTGCCAGCAGCTTAACCCGCCAGGGGAATTCACCCCTCCACTTT. It translates to CASSLTRQGNSPLHF.